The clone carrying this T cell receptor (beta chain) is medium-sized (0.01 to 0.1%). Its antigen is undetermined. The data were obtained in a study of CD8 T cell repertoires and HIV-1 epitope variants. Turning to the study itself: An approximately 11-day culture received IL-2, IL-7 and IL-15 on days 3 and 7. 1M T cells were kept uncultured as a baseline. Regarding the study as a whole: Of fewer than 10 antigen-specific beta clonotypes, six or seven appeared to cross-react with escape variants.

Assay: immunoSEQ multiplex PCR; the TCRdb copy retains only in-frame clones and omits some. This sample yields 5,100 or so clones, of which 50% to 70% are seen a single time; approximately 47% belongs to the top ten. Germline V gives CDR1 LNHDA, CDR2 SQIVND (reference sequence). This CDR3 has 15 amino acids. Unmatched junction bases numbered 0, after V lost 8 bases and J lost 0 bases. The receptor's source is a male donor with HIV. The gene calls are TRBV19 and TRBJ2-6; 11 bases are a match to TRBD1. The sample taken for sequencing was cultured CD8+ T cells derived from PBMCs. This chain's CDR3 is CASGTGGSGANVLTF. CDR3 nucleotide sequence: TGTGCCAGTGGGACAGGGGGCTCTGGGGCCAACGTCCTGACTTTC.